This T cell receptor beta chain originates from a study of cytomegalovirus exposure and HLA in healthy donors (dated by TCRdb to the late 2010s). Concerning the study at large: In an earlier analysis of 587 of the donors, 276 Gb of sequence data and some 100 million unique TCR beta sequences from 150 million to 200 million T cells were reported. An early release that covered approximately 600 HLA-typed donors contained approximately 300 gigabases of sequencing data and tens of millions of unique TCR sequences. The genetic ancestry cluster associated with self-reported Caucasian donors included roughly 84% of the 300 to 450 genotyped donors. The aim of the study was to test whether cataloging public T cell receptors could identify signatures of past pathogen exposure. The T cell repertoires of around 670 subjects were profiled by immunosequencing and related to cytomegalovirus serostatus. Besides the first cohort of roughly 660 subjects, a separate validation cohort made up of some 110 different subjects was used. High-throughput TCR immunosequencing, statistical association of individual TCRs with disease status, and machine learning were combined to predict cytomegalovirus infection status. To study patterns of TCR occurrence, a later analysis re-analyzed previously published TCR beta repertoires from 650 to 750 donors and added high-resolution HLA genotyping. Rather than using new phenotypic data, the later analysis identified candidate immune exposures from TCR beta sequences and from how often those sequences occurred across donors. An earlier analysis of a few hundred of the donors applied high-throughput TCR beta sequencing to assess whether each TCR beta V gene segment acted as functional or pseudogenic. Alongside the repertoire data, information on donor age, sex, ethnicity and CMV serostatus was compiled. In a later genetic analysis, genome-wide SNP genotypes for about 60% of the 666 donors were used, and that subset was treated as a discovery cohort. All discovery cohort repertoires had been generated using a single sequencing platform. HLA typing included class I and class II loci at four-digit resolution. Typing coverage differed by locus: A, B, C, DRB1 and DQB1 were typed in about 620-630 donors, DQA1 in around 500, DPA1 in 600 to 610, and DPB1 in roughly 470. Several DR-DQ haplotypes were handled as single units for association and clustering because linkage in the cohort was strong. On average, about 200,000 unique TCR beta nucleotide sequences were sequenced per donor among about 400 genotyped donors of the cohort, with roughly 18% of those sequences being non-productive.

General findings and caveats noted by the study authors: The earlier analysis of fewer than 750 of the donors excluded approximately 15 rarely observed V segments, including chromosome 9 orphons, because counts were too low. The authors suggested that the approach could potentially be generalized to other disease states and immunological phenotypes. In a later analysis, most CMV-associated TCR beta chains were found to appear HLA-restricted, with HLA associations seemingly driven largely by CMV exposure. The classifier was reported to diagnose cytomegalovirus status with high specificity and sensitivity in both the original cohort and the validation cohort. The only immune exposure information available for the cohort was CMV serostatus. In a later analysis, the rate of TCR association differed among HLA loci, with DRB1 alleles having the most associated TCRs and HLA-C alleles having the fewest. A later genetic analysis associated a missense DCLRE1C variant with V-gene and J-gene trimming of TCR beta chains, and an independent cohort replicated the association. The study listed approximately 150 TCR beta chains as associated with cytomegalovirus. A cluster of highly shared sequence variants was judged likely to represent a technical artifact of the sequencing pipeline. Several of the top co-occurrence clusters appeared to be linked to parvovirus B19, influenza, CMV and Epstein-Barr virus, according to a later analysis. A few of the identified cytomegalovirus-associated TCR beta chains were confirmed in vitro to be specific for cytomegalovirus antigens. A further reported finding was that TCR beta sequences accurately predicted the HLA-A and HLA-B alleles for most subjects in the first cohort. Linkage disequilibrium might explain the correlated functional status among segregating V segments, but an unknown experimental factor could not be excluded. The presence/absence analyses assumed that sequencing depth was roughly uniform across donors, and that assumption may not be true. An earlier analysis of around 600 of the donors showed that most TCR beta V segments appeared in productive rearrangements either about 87% or about 30% of the time, which broadly matched IMGT annotations. In a later genetic analysis, fewer N-insertions in productive TCRs were reported among donors in an Asian-associated ancestry cluster than the roughly 700-donor mean. Because HLA typing was unavailable for some donors at each locus, only the typed subset was used in association tests. Assigning TCR associations to individual alleles was difficult when HLA alleles, especially DR and DQ, strongly co-occurred. While some public TCRs were present in many individuals, most TCR sequences turned up only very rarely across donors. This cohort had only TCR beta chains sequenced, and the lack of alpha or paired-chain data limited which features could be detected. In a later analysis, more than 15,000 TCR beta sequences were associated with specific HLA alleles at a false discovery rate of 0.05. A later analysis found that HLA-associated TCR beta chains were more clonally expanded and had lower generation probabilities than equally common non-associated chains. Because the 87-base-pair reads could not distinguish some IMGT-functional V segments, including TRBV6-2 and TRBV6-3, those segments were excluded.

The cohort comprised some 680 healthy bone marrow donors. Cohort members were all nominally healthy when sampled, although unrecorded immune exposures were likely present. The donor was CMV seronegative and belonged to the group of 352 seronegative cohort members. Each donor provided a peripheral blood sample, and peripheral blood mononuclear cells were used for TCR beta sequencing. The Qiagen DNeasy Blood Extraction Kit was used to extract genomic DNA from the blood cell samples. Libraries were constructed by the immunoSEQ multiplex PCR assay. For the multiplex PCR, a mixture combining 60 forward primers for TCR Vbeta segments and 13 reverse primers for TCR Jbeta segments was used. A multiplex PCR assay on genomic DNA amplified the CDR3 region of rearranged TCR beta genes. The Illumina HiSeq System was used to sequence the amplified TCR beta libraries as 87-base-pair reads. The authors' pipeline ran thus. Across the roughly 700 repertoires, a later analysis counted some 80 million unique TCR beta chains, 8.5 million to 12 million of which were shared by at least two donors. Raw reads were error-corrected and collapsed into unique sequences with a nearest-neighbor algorithm that merged closely related sequences to remove PCR and sequencing errors. Alignment of CDR3 sequences to IMGT reference sequences was used to assign V, D and J gene segments. Each retained sequence needed at least a six-nucleotide match to both a V gene segment and a J gene segment. Rearrangements were classified as productive when the CDR3 lacked stop codons and remained in frame with V and J, and all other rearrangements were classified as non-productive. Following IMGT convention, CDR3 was defined as the stretch from the second conserved V-encoded cysteine to the conserved J-encoded phenylalanine. Sequences without an unambiguous match to a single V gene segment were excluded from the earlier analysis of 587 of the donors. An earlier analysis of 587 of the donors called V segments functional above 56.7% productive rearrangements and segregating when the between-donor standard deviation exceeded 5%. To diagnose cytomegalovirus status from the catalog of TCR beta chain sequences, a statistical classification framework was built. A later analysis assigned V and J genes by comparing TCR nucleotide sequences with IMGT/GENE-DB human TR gene sequences. A later analysis assigned CDR3 sequences and most-parsimonious VDJ recombination scenarios with the TCRdist pipeline. In a later analysis, every TCR beta chain was defined by the combination of its CDR3 amino acid sequence and its V-gene family, and reads without a unique V-gene family were dropped. As a way to deal with suspected cross-contamination and a sequencing artifact, a later analysis dropped approximately 570 nucleotide sequences that were highly shared and had low generation probability. A later analysis calculated a clonal expansion index for each public chain from normalized within-repertoire ranks of inferred template counts. In a later analysis, generation probabilities were computed with a VDJ recombination model fitted to out-of-frame rearrangements, and the resulting probabilities were checked against IGoR. Hypergeometric tests were used in a later analysis to score TCR-TCR, TCR-HLA and TCR-CMV co-occurrence, with a repertoire-size bias correction applied to the TCR pairs. In a later analysis, false discovery rates were estimated by permuting HLA or CMV assignments 20 times. A later analysis grouped co-occurring TCRs with DBSCAN, adding TCRdist sequence similarity when clustering within HLA-allele-positive subsets. Co-occurrence clustering excluded repertoires with fewer than 30,000 or more than 120,000 public chains, plus five with anomalous nucleotide sharing. TCRdb took over this immuneACCESS table, retaining in-frame rearrangements with V and J assigned. Such tables are incomplete; in checked studies, under half of the missing clones stem from an unresolved V gene, and the remainder is unexplained. That table furnishes V, J and clone size, whereas the DNA furnished D and trimming. The sample table lists 120,000 or so clones, just over 15% of them with a count of one. The biggest ten clones account for 1.9% of the sample.

V lost 0 bases and J lost 3 bases; the stretch between them is 9 bases long. CDR1 and CDR2 were assigned from the germline V gene as SGHRS and YFSETQ. From the cysteine through the phenylalanine, the CDR3 covers 14 amino acids. CDR3 DNA only is kept here, 42 bases in frame from base 1. This clone showed up just a few times. Its antigen is still unknown. No qualities accompany the bases; no much larger clone lies one base away. The clonotype was recovered from a woman under 30 in good health and CMV-seronegative. The sample comprised PBMCs. Recombination linked TRBV5-1 to TRBJ2-5, and TRBD2 may be the D gene, going by 5 matching bases. The nucleotide sequence is TGCGCCAGCAGCTTGGCTAGCTTTGAAGAGACCCAGTACTTC. Translated, this gives CASSLASFEETQYF.